The T cell receptor (beta chain) under discussion was sequenced for a study of T cell repertoires in cytomegalovirus infection. TCRdb redid the calling of the reads with MiXCR, one entry per CDR3 protein. The sample has about 230,000 distinct CDR3 sequences, over 20% seen once. What was sequenced was CD8+ T cells from PBMCs. The receptor was isolated from a human donor in good health (CMV status not recorded). Some clones in this sample may be carry-over from other donors' samples.

The DNA of the CDR3 is TGTGCCAGCAGTATTCTCCGGATGAACACTGAAGCTTTCTTT. Its protein is CASSILRMNTEAFF. V gene TRBV6-6 combines with J gene TRBJ1-1; the D is unclear. Germline V CDR1 and CDR2: MNHNY, SVGAGI (reference sequence). Trimming removed 5 bases from V and 0 bases from J, with 10 bases in between. CDR3 length: 14 amino acids.